This T cell receptor beta chain was recorded in a study of cytomegalovirus exposure and HLA in healthy donors. This clone was detected only once. Primers included in the PCR were 60 Vbeta and 13 Jbeta primers. Profiled with immunoSEQ multiplex PCR; TCRdb holds only in-frame clones, not every one. This sample has 180,000 or so clones; under 90% occur once, and the top ten carry about 1.6%. This CDR3 contains 15 residues. Germline lookup yields CDR1 SGHVS and CDR2 FQNEAQ. J gave up 4 bases and V 5 bases, and 11 bases lay outside the gene matches. Specimen: PBMCs. The chain carries TRBV7-8 and TRBJ2-7; TRBD1 aligns across 7 bases. The TCR comes from a male donor in good health and CMV-seronegative. CDR3: CASSPGLRGTYEQYF. The CDR3 DNA reads TGTGCCAGCAGCCCCGGACTCAGGGGGACATACGAGCAGTACTTC.